This entry lists 24 T cell receptor beta chains sequenced from one sample in a study of OX40 agonist ivuxolimab in advanced cancers. Some clones are missing from TCRdb's copy, which holds only in-frame ones; the method was immunoSEQ multiplex PCR. The top ten clones hold about 7.3% of a sample with 75,000 to 80,000 clones, approximately 87% of them seen once. Sequenced here: CD4+ or CD8+ T cells sorted from blood, sampled in a trial of the OX40 agonist ivuxolimab. These receptors all stem from an adult with an advanced solid tumor such as melanoma, head and neck, liver or kidney cancer.

The rearrangement joins TRBV5-1 to TRBJ2-3; D assignment may be TRBD1 or TRBD2 (6 bases each). Trimming left V 0 bases short and J 0 bases short, with 8 bases between. The CDR3 sequence is 15 residues long. Germline CDR1 SGHRS, CDR2 YFSETQ. CDR3: CASSLAGGSTDTQYF. The CDR3 DNA follows: TGCGCCAGCAGCTTGGCCGGGGGCAGCACAGATACGCAGTATTTT.

The chain uses TRBV6-5 and TRBJ2-7, with D unclear. Per the germline V gene, CDR1 is MNHEY and CDR2 is SVGAGI. V dropped 2 bases and J dropped 2 bases, with 4 bases sitting between them. The CDR3 is 12 residues long. The CDR3 nucleotides read TGTGCCAGCAGTTACGGTACCTACGAGCAGTACTTC. Amino acid sequence: CASSYGTYEQYF.

This clone turned up a few times. The identical CDR3 is also encoded by other nucleotide sequences in the sample. The chain links TRBV7-9 to TRBJ1-6, with unresolved D. The CDR3 contains 14 residues. Germline V lookup: CDR1 SEHNR, CDR2 FQNEAQ (reference sequence). Trimming stripped 1 base from V and 4 bases from J, with 5 bases between. The CDR3 protein is CASSLEQYNSPLHF. CDR3 DNA sequence: TGTGCCAGCAGCTTAGAGCAGTATAATTCACCCCTCCACTTT.

This chain links TRBV5-6 with TRBJ1-2; 7 bases agree with TRBD1. The CDR3 spans 14 residues. V shed 6 bases, J shed 0 bases, and the junction held 5 bases outside the gene matches. The germline CDR1 and CDR2 sequences are SGHDT and YYEEEE. The CDR3 DNA follows: TGTGCCAGCACCAGGGACAGAACTAACTATGGCTACACCTTC. Its protein is CASTRDRTNYGYTF.

The rearrangement joins TRBV6-5 to TRBJ1-2; 9 nucleotides match TRBD1. The germline V gene encodes CDR1 MNHEY and CDR2 SVGAGI. The CDR3 runs to 14 residues. V was pared by 6 bases and J by 4 bases, with 6 bases of the junction left unmatched. Here the CDR3 reads CASRTHRGPYGYTF. CDR3 in DNA: TGTGCCAGCAGAACCCACAGGGGGCCCTATGGCTACACCTTC.

CDR3: CASSRQGSEQYF. For the CDR3, the DNA is TGTGCCAGCAGTCGACAGGGCAGCGAGCAGTACTTC. This chain links TRBV2 with TRBJ2-7; TRBD1 matches at 7 bases. Losses at the gene ends were 5 bases for V and 6 bases for J; bases not matched to a gene: 4. The CDR3 has 12 residues. The germline CDR1 and CDR2 sequences are SNHLY and FYNNEI.

This clone has just a few counts. The gene calls are TRBV7-2 and TRBJ1-2, with TRBD1 matching 9 bases. J was trimmed by 7 bases and V by 3 bases; bases with no gene match: 6. There are 14 residues in the CDR3. CDR1 is SGHTA and CDR2 is FQGNSA in the germline V gene. The chain's CDR3 is CASSFTGGASGYTF. The CDR3 nucleotides read TGTGCCAGCAGCTTTACAGGGGGCGCCAGTGGCTACACCTTC. Full variable domain (missing parts from reference TRBV7-2 and TRBJ1-2): GAGVSQSPSNKVTEKGKDVELRCDPISGHTALYWYRQSLGQGLEFLIYFQGNSAPDKSGLPSDRFSAERTGGSVSTLTIQRTQQEDSAVYLCASSFTGGASGYTFGSGTRLTVV.

The chain carries TRBV15 and TRBJ2-5, with D perhaps matching TRBD1 or TRBD2 (7 bases each). The ends were cut back, 2 bases at V and 2 bases at J, with 18 bases in the middle. CDR1 LNHNV and CDR2 YYDKDF come from the germline V gene (reference sequence). CDR3 size: 17 residues. This CDR3 reads CATSRRGGTAGQETQYF. The CDR3 DNA reads as TGTGCCACCAGCAGACGGGGCGGGACAGCGGGGCAAGAGACCCAGTACTTC.

This sequence joins TRBV29-1 and TRBJ2-7, with TRBD1 as a possible D gene (5 bases). Germline assignment: CDR1 SQVTM and CDR2 ANQGSEA. V was clipped by 7 bases and J by 1 base, with 11 bases between them. There are 12 residues in the CDR3. The CDR3 protein is CSAKTVSYEQYF. CDR3 DNA sequence: TGCAGCGCAAAGACAGTGTCCTACGAGCAGTACTTC.

This clone has only a few counts. The gene calls are TRBV6-5 and TRBJ1-6; no clear D gene. The length of the CDR3 is 15 residues. Germline CDR1 reads MNHEY; CDR2 reads SVGAGI. V lost 0 bases and J lost 7, with 10 bases in between. In DNA, the CDR3 is TGTGCCAGCAGTTACTCAGAGGGAGACAATTCACCCCTCCACTTT. Its translation is CASSYSEGDNSPLHF.

The chain links TRBV5-1 to TRBJ2-7; D unresolved. Trimming cost V 4 bases and J 0 bases, with 20 bases left between them. The CDR3 is 17 residues long. Germline assignment: CDR1 SGHRS and CDR2 YFSETQ. Here the CDR3 DNA reads TGCGCCAGCAGCCCCAGGCTTATGGCTATCCTCTCCTACGAGCAGTACTTC. Translated: CASSPRLMAILSYEQYF.

The V call is TRBV2, the J call TRBJ1-3; D not certain. Germline V gene data show CDR1 as SNHLY and CDR2 as FYNNEI. The CDR3 runs to 13 residues. The ends were cut back, 8 bases at V and 0 bases at J, with 8 bases in the middle. The CDR3 here is CASGTFSGNTIYF. DNA of the CDR3: TGTGCCAGCGGTACCTTCTCTGGAAACACCATATATTTT.

The chain couples TRBV29-1 to TRBJ2-7, with a tentative D call TRBD1 (6 bases). V was pared by 2 bases and J by 3 bases, with 11 bases between. Germline CDR1 is SQVTM and CDR2 is ANQGSEA. The CDR3 is 13 residues long. The CDR3 here is CSVELQGGYEQYF. CDR3 nucleotides: TGCAGCGTTGAATTACAGGGCGGCTACGAGCAGTACTTC.

This clone was recorded once. The chain employs TRBV5-1 and TRBJ2-2, with TRBD1 matching 8 bases. The CDR3 has 15 amino acids. V lost 4 bases and J lost 0; bases outside the gene matches: 2. Germline V gives CDR1 SGHRS, CDR2 YFSETQ. The CDR3 DNA is TGCGCCAGCAGCATACAGGGGGCGAACACCGGGGAGCTGTTTTTT. As protein: CASSIQGANTGELFF.

This sequence joins TRBV5-1 and TRBJ2-5, with 9 bases lining up with TRBD1. The V and J ends lost 2 bases and 5 bases, in that order; junction bases with no gene match: 10. Germline assignment: CDR1 SGHRS and CDR2 YFSETQ. This CDR3 contains 16 residues. CDR3 DNA: TGCGCCAGCAGCTTACAGGGGGCAGGGTCGGCGGAGACCCAGTACTTC. Its protein is CASSLQGAGSAETQYF.

This clone was observed a handful of times. The chain uses TRBV7-8 and TRBJ1-6; 9 bases are shared with TRBD1. V shed 0 bases and J 7 bases; nucleotides not matched to a gene: 4. Germline V gene lookup returns CDR1 SGHVS and CDR2 FQNEAQ. The length of the CDR3 is 16 residues. The CDR3 bases are TGTGCCAGCAGCTTAGCTATCGGGACAGGGAATTCACCCCTCCACTTT. Translation: CASSLAIGTGNSPLHF. Based on the CDR3 plus reference TRBV7-8 and TRBJ1-6, the full variable domain is GAGVSQSPRYKVAKRGQDVALRCDPISGHVSLFWYQQALGQGPEFLTYFQNEAQLDKSGLPSDRFFAERPEGSVSTLKIQRTQQEDSAVYLCASSLAIGTGNSPLHFGNGTRLTVT.

This chain joins TRBV18 and TRBJ2-3; D remains ambiguous. Trimming cost V 3 bases and J 3 bases, with 10 bases left between them. The CDR3 consists of 14 residues. The germline V gene has CDR1 KGHSH and CDR2 LQKENI. The CDR3 is CASSPDQNTDTQYF. CDR3 coding DNA: TGTGCCAGCTCACCGGACCAGAATACAGATACGCAGTATTTT.

V gene TRBV2 combines with J gene TRBJ2-7; perhaps TRBD1 as D (5 bases). Germline CDR1 reads SNHLY; CDR2 reads FYNNEI. This CDR3 is built from 14 residues. Trimming left V 2 bases short and J 6 bases short, with 14 bases between. The CDR3 spells CASSERAQGLEQYF. The CDR3 nucleotides read TGTGCCAGCAGTGAACGAGCCCAGGGCCTCGAGCAGTACTTC.

The genes are TRBV2 and TRBJ2-2; 7 nucleotides line up with TRBD1. The ends lost 6 bases at V and 2 bases at J; junction bases unmatched: 6. This CDR3 region has 15 residues. Germline values: CDR1 SNHLY, CDR2 FYNNEI. CDR3 residues: CASSPQGSNTGELFF. The CDR3 coding sequence is TGTGCCAGCAGCCCACAGGGGTCAAACACCGGGGAGCTGTTTTTT. The whole variable domain, filled in from reference TRBV2 and TRBJ2-2, reads EPEVTQTPSHQVTQMGQEVILRCVPISNHLYFYWYRQILGQKVEFLVSFYNNEISEKSEIFDDQFSVERPDGSNFTLKIRSTKLEDSAMYFCASSPQGSNTGELFFGEGSRLTVL.

The chain is built from TRBV7-3 and TRBJ2-7; D gene uncertain. The germline CDR1 and CDR2 sequences are SGHTA and FQGTGA. With 2 bases removed from V and 1 base from J, the gap between germline ends came to 12 bases. The CDR3 is made up of 15 amino acids. CDR3 sequence (DNA): TGTGCCAGCAGCTTAGTAGGTCAGGAGTCCTACGAGCAGTACTTC. This codes for CASSLVGQESYEQYF. The full variable domain, with the rest looked up from reference TRBV7-3 and TRBJ2-7, is GAGVSQTPSNKVTEKGKYVELRCDPISGHTALYWYRQSLGQGPEFLIYFQGTGAADDSGLPNDRFFAVRPEGSVSTLKIQRTERGDSAVYLCASSLVGQESYEQYFGPGTRLTVT.

This chain links TRBV29-1 with TRBJ2-1; the match to TRBD2 covers 7 bases. The CDR3 loop spans 16 amino acids. Germline loops: CDR1 SQVTM, CDR2 ANQGSEA. V gave up 4 bases and J gave up 0 bases; unmatched junction bases: 9. The DNA of the CDR3 is TGCAGCGTTGGCGGGCCGGGAGGTAGCTCCTACAATGAGCAGTTCTTC. This gives the protein CSVGGPGGSSYNEQFF.

This clone was detected only once. The rearrangement joins TRBV19 to TRBJ2-7; the D call may be TRBD1 or TRBD2 (5 bases each). Germline V CDR1 and CDR2: LNHDA, SQIVND (reference sequence). Trimming removed 3 bases at V and 2 bases at J, with 14 bases between. The length of the CDR3 is 15 residues. DNA of the CDR3: TGTGCCAGTAGTATTTCCGGGACCAGGACCTACGAGCAGTACTTC. Translating it yields CASSISGTRTYEQYF.

Points on this clone: Other DNA sequences from this sample encode an identical CDR3 as well. The chain uses TRBV5-1 and TRBJ1-2; possible D gene TRBD1, 6 bases. Trimming stripped 0 bases from V and 4 bases from J, with 13 bases between. Germline CDR1 SGHRS, CDR2 YFSETQ. This CDR3 comprises 15 residues. This chain's CDR3 is CASSLATGKGYGYTF. Here the CDR3 DNA reads TGCGCCAGCAGCTTGGCAACAGGGAAGGGCTATGGCTACACCTTC.

Only one count was recorded for this clone. V usage is TRBV14 and J usage is TRBJ1-1, with unresolved D. Germline assignment: CDR1 SGHDN and CDR2 FVKESK. The CDR3 consists of 13 residues. Trimming pared 4 bases from V and 4 bases from J, leaving 10 bases between. CDR3 loop: CASSPWAGTEAFF. CDR3 DNA sequence: TGTGCCAGCAGCCCCTGGGCTGGCACTGAAGCTTTCTTT.